This paragraph reports one TCR beta chain. Its cognate antigen is unknown. Antigen-specific CD4+ T cells were first expanded with viral peptide pools by the ViraFEST assay and only then sequenced. Culturing for more than eight days preceded CD4+ T cell isolation. Subjects were given two BNT162b2 or mRNA-1273 vaccine doses. CDR1 LNHDA and CDR2 SQIVND come from the germline V gene (reference sequence). There are 16 residues in the CDR3. V was trimmed by 3 bases and J by 1 base, leaving 13 bases between them. These data belong to a study of vaccination effects on CD4 cells after COVID-19. TCRdb's copy holds only in-frame clones and misses some; the assay was immunoSEQ multiplex PCR. The data show some 17,000 clones, with 70% seen just once and approximately 9.2% held by the top ten.

This sequence was found in a human donor who received a COVID-19 vaccine. The rearrangement joins TRBV19 to TRBJ1-3; maybe TRBD1 (5 bases). This sample comprised CD4+ T cells from PBMCs cultured with SARS-CoV-2 spike peptides, obtained after COVID-19 vaccination. The CDR3 region has the DNA TGTGCCAGTAGTATCCGGGGCGCGCAATCTGGAAACACCATATATTTT. Its translation is CASSIRGAQSGNTIYF.